The 15 T cell receptor beta chains reported below all come from one sample, sequenced in a study of blood T cell repertoires in COVID-19. Sequencing was performed with immunoSEQ multiplex PCR; in TCRdb, only in-frame clones are kept and a portion is missing. Of around 32,000 clones in the sample, 80% to 90% are singletons; the top ten hold 4.5% to 6.5%. Sample: peripheral blood. These receptors were taken from a woman at least 80 years old with active or convalescent COVID-19.

The J gene is TRBJ2-7, the V gene TRBV3-1 (or the pseudogene TRBV3-2); TRBD1 matches 7 bases. Germline V lookup: CDR1 LGHDT, CDR2 YNNKEL (reference sequence). V was pared by 1 base and J by 6 bases, with 6 bases of the junction left unmatched. CDR3 length: 14 amino acids. The CDR3 DNA sequence: TGTGCCAGCAGCCAAGGGACAGGAATCACCGAGCAGTACTTC. Protein sequence: CASSQGTGITEQYF.

This chain uses TRBV19 with TRBJ1-2; a possible D gene is TRBD1 (5 bases). The CDR3 covers 16 residues. V lost 3 bases to trimming and J lost 6 bases, with 20 bases between them. The germline gives CDR1 LNHDA, CDR2 SQIVND (reference sequence). The CDR3 reads CASSIYYRQPTDGYTF. The CDR3 bases are TGTGCCAGTAGTATCTATTACAGACAGCCAACGGATGGCTACACCTTC.

This chain connects TRBV7-8 to TRBJ1-5; possibly TRBD1 for D (5 bases). Between the trimmed V and J ends, which lost 10 bases and 5 bases, there was a span of 9 bases. The CDR3 runs to 11 residues. CDR1 is SGHVS and CDR2 is FQNEAQ in the germline V gene. The CDR3 DNA follows: TGTGCCACGGGGGGAGATCAGCCCCAGCATTTT. Amino acids: CATGGDQPQHF.

The V gene is TRBV5-5, the J gene TRBJ1-5; D unclear. The V gene's germline CDR1 is SGHKS and CDR2 YYEKEE (reference sequence). V was trimmed by 4 bases and J by 3 bases, leaving 14 bases between them. The CDR3 length is 15 residues. CDR3 region: CASSPVGGFNQPQHF. The CDR3 bases are TGTGCCAGCAGCCCGGTCGGAGGATTCAATCAGCCCCAGCATTTT. Full variable domain (missing parts from reference TRBV5-5 and TRBJ1-5): DAGVTQSPTHLIKTRGQQVTLRCSPISGHKSVSWYQQVLGQGPQFIFQYYEKEERGRGNFPDRFSARQFPNYSSELNVNALLLGDSALYLCASSPVGGFNQPQHFGDGTRLSIL.

This sequence joins TRBV2 and TRBJ2-7, with 7 bases aligning to TRBD1. The CDR3 consists of 12 residues. With V trimmed by 4 bases and J by 4 bases, 1 base remained unmatched. Germline V CDR1 and CDR2: SNHLY, FYNNEI. This CDR3 reads CASSGQGYEQYF. In DNA, the CDR3 is TGTGCCAGCAGTGGACAGGGATACGAGCAGTACTTC.

The rearrangement links TRBV15 to TRBJ1-3; TRBD1 aligns across 8 bases. CDR3 size: 13 residues. Germline CDR1 is LNHNV and CDR2 is YYDKDF (reference sequence). The V segment lost 8 bases and the J segment 4 bases; nucleotides outside the gene matches: 4. The CDR3 sequence: CATQTGDGNTIYF. CDR3 sequence (DNA): TGTGCCACCCAGACAGGGGACGGAAACACCATATATTTT.

This chain uses TRBV19 with TRBJ1-5, with 7 bases fitting TRBD1. This CDR3 comprises 16 residues. Germline CDR1 LNHDA, CDR2 SQIVND (reference sequence). The J segment lost 4 bases and the V segment lost 3 bases, leaving 9 bases of the junction unmatched. CDR3 in DNA: TGTGCCAGTAGTATTTTAGGGACAGAGTCGAATCAGCCCCAGCATTTT. Translated: CASSILGTESNQPQHF.

The V gene is TRBV5-1, the J gene TRBJ2-5; D is perhaps TRBD1 (5 bases). The CDR3 length is 14 residues. Deletions cut 4 bases from V and 2 bases from J, with 12 bases between. CDR1 and CDR2 (germline): SGHRS, YFSETQ. CDR3 bases: TGCGCCAGCAGCACCGGACAAGTACAAGAGACCCAGTACTTC. The encoded protein is CASSTGQVQETQYF.

The V and J genes are TRBV7-8 and TRBJ1-3; D is undetermined. Looked up from germline, CDR1 is SGHVS and CDR2 is FQNEAQ. V was cut by 5 bases and J by 1 base, with 12 bases left in between. The CDR3 has 15 amino acids. The CDR3 loop is CASSRPLSSGNTIYF. CDR3 in DNA: TGTGCCAGCAGCCGACCCCTGTCTTCTGGAAACACCATATATTTT.

The chain couples TRBV6-5 to TRBJ1-1; TRBD1 agrees at 7 bases. V was pared by 4 bases and J by 10 bases, with 12 bases of the junction left unmatched. This CDR3 contains 14 residues. CDR1 is MNHEY and CDR2 is SVGAGI in the germline V gene. The CDR3 DNA reads TGTGCCAGCAGTTCCCTGACAGGGCCGCCGGGAGCTTTCTTT. It encodes CASSSLTGPPGAFF.

The V call is TRBV6-5, the J call TRBJ1-1; D is perhaps TRBD1 (5 bases). Germline CDR1 and CDR2: MNHEY and SVGAGI. The V end was cut by 9 bases, the J end by 1 base, with 18 bases between. CDR3 length: 15 residues. CDR3 in DNA: TGTGCCAGGGGGCGGTCCAGGAACAAGAACACTGAAGCTTTCTTT. Residues: CARGRSRNKNTEAFF.

This chain joins TRBV15 and TRBJ1-2, with 7 bases identical to TRBD1. The V gene end was trimmed by 5 bases and the J gene end by 4 bases; junction bases not matched to a gene: 7. Germline V lookup: CDR1 LNHNV, CDR2 YYDKDF (reference sequence). CDR3 length equals 14 residues. The CDR3 DNA follows: TGTGCCACCAGCCTTCCGACAGGGAGCTATGGCTACACCTTC. Its protein is CATSLPTGSYGYTF.

This chain uses TRBV5-6 with TRBJ2-7, with 12 bases that match TRBD2. The germline CDR1 and CDR2 sequences are SGHDT and YYEEEE. V trimming: 4 bases; J trimming: 7 bases; junction bases outside the gene matches: 6. The CDR3 runs 14 residues. CDR3 loop: CASSLAGGPEEQYF. The CDR3 bases are TGTGCCAGCAGCCTAGCGGGGGGGCCGGAGGAGCAGTACTTC.

This clone was counted only a few times. V gene TRBV6-5 combines with J gene TRBJ1-3; D perhaps matches TRBD1 (5 bases). Trimming shortened V by 5 bases and J by 7 bases, and 18 bases separated the two germline ends. The CDR3 extends over 15 amino acids. In germline, CDR1 is MNHEY, CDR2 SVGAGI. The CDR3 DNA reads TGTGCCAGCAGTACTGGCCAGGCTAGGGGTAACACCATATATTTT. Its translation is CASSTGQARGNTIYF.

The chain recombines TRBV20-1 with TRBJ2-3; 10 nucleotides agree with TRBD2. The germline gives CDR1 DFQATT, CDR2 SNEGSKA (reference sequence). Trimming cost V 3 bases and J 3 bases; bases outside gene matches: 3. This CDR3 contains 14 residues. CDR3 sequence reads: CSASSSGGTDTQYF. CDR3 DNA: TGCAGTGCTAGTTCTAGCGGGGGAACAGATACGCAGTATTTT.